Listed below are T cell receptor beta chains from one sample, sequenced in a study of T cells in tuberculosis. Profiled with immunoSEQ multiplex PCR; TCRdb holds only in-frame clones, not every one. Of about 43,000 clones in the sample, about 95% are singletons; the top ten hold about 1.8%. Sequenced: PBMCs. These receptors originate from a donor aged 10 to 29 with latent tuberculosis or without tuberculosis infection. Some clones in this sample may be carry-over from other donors' samples. The CDR3 runs from the conserved cysteine through the conserved F or W. The D gene is left open where the match is weak. Expanded clones are given a class, and other clones once, few, many or no size at all.

j_call v_call d_call clone_size cdr3_aa cdr3_nt
TRBJ2-7 TRBV4-1 NA NA CASSQESASSYEQYF TGCGCCAGCAGCCAAGAAAGCGCGAGCTCCTACGAGCAGTACTTC
TRBJ2-1 TRBV7-3 TRBD1 NA CASSLTGTVTYNEQFF TGTGCCAGCAGCTTGACCGGGACAGTTACTTACAATGAGCAGTTCTTC
TRBJ1-2 TRBV5-4 TRBD1 few CASSNPGTGHYGYTF TGTGCCAGCAGCAACCCCGGGACAGGGCACTATGGCTACACCTTC
TRBJ2-5 TRBV5-6 TRBD2 NA CASSFGTMQETQYF TGTGCCAGCAGCTTCGGGACTATGCAAGAGACCCAGTACTTC
TRBJ1-2 TRBV19 NA NA CASSPLGTTDGYTF TGTGCCAGTAGTCCTCTGGGCACGACGGATGGCTACACCTTC
TRBJ2-5 TRBV5-1 TRBD1 NA CASSLRETGGRGTQYF TGCGCCAGCAGCTTAAGGGAGACAGGGGGCAGGGGGACCCAGTACTTC
TRBJ1-2 TRBV30 TRBD1 NA CAWSVQGHRGYTF TGTGCCTGGAGTGTACAGGGGCATCGGGGCTACACCTTC
TRBJ1-5 TRBV30 NA NA CAWSVSGNQPQHF TGTGCCTGGAGTGTATCTGGCAATCAGCCCCAGCATTTT
TRBJ2-2 TRBV30 TRBD1 NA CAWSTGGAAGELFF TGTGCCTGGAGTACAGGGGGCGCCGCCGGGGAGCTGTTTTTT
TRBJ2-3 TRBV20-1 NA once CSASGTDTQYF TGCAGTGCTAGCGGCACAGATACGCAGTATTTT
TRBJ2-2 TRBV19 NA NA CASSMYREFPGELFF TGTGCCAGTAGTATGTATCGGGAGTTCCCGGGGGAGCTGTTTTTT
TRBJ2-7 TRBV4-1 NA NA CASSQSIPGLISYEQYF TGCGCCAGCAGCCAATCGATCCCGGGACTTATCTCCTACGAGCAGTACTTC
TRBJ2-7 TRBV5-6 TRBD2 NA CASSLISGSSYEQYF TGTGCCAGCAGCTTGATAAGCGGGAGCTCCTACGAGCAGTACTTC
TRBJ2-1 TRBV6-5 TRBD2 NA CASSYLPTSGYNEQFF TGTGCCAGCAGTTATCTGCCGACTAGCGGATACAATGAGCAGTTCTTC
TRBJ2-6 TRBV5-1 NA once CASSLRGSGANVLTF TGCGCCAGCAGCTTAAGGGGGTCTGGGGCCAACGTCCTGACTTTC
TRBJ1-3 TRBV7-2 NA NA CASIYTGGKGNTIYF TGTGCCAGCATCTACACGGGGGGGAAGGGAAACACCATATATTTT
TRBJ2-3 TRBV28 NA NA CASSLPPARRTDTQYF TGTGCCAGCAGTTTACCCCCAGCGCGTCGCACAGATACGCAGTATTTT
TRBJ2-7 TRBV29-1 TRBD1 NA CSVGPWRVDRGYEQYF TGCAGCGTGGGCCCATGGAGGGTAGACAGGGGCTACGAGCAGTACTTC
TRBJ2-2 TRBV19 TRBD1 NA CASNHGTGGNTGELFF TGTGCCAGTAATCACGGGACAGGGGGAAACACCGGGGAGCTGTTTTTT
TRBJ2-1 TRBV2 NA NA CASRFDSTHYNEQFF TGTGCCAGCAGGTTTGACAGCACACACTACAATGAGCAGTTCTTC